This T cell receptor (beta chain) was observed in a study of PD-1 blockade in classical Hodgkin lymphoma. Every one of the patients relapsed after autologous stem cell transplantation (brentuximab vedotin exposure was variable). Sequencing used immunoSEQ multiplex PCR; TCRdb keeps in-frame clones, though not all of them. This sample has roughly 42,000 clones, with about 70% found just once. The origin of this receptor is a human donor with classical Hodgkin lymphoma. Here the sequenced sample was peripheral blood mononuclear cells (PBMCs), taken at baseline.

In nucleotides, the CDR3 is TGTGCCAGCAGCTTAGAGGGACGGGAACAAGAGACCCAGTACTTC. Translated, it gives CASSLEGREQETQYF. This sequence joins TRBV11-2 and TRBJ2-5; the D gene could be TRBD1 or TRBD2 (5 bases each). The CDR3 is 15 amino acids. Trimming left V 0 bases short and J 2 bases short, with 10 bases between. The germline CDR1 and CDR2 sequences are SGHAT and FQNNGV.